Listed below are T cell receptor beta chains from one sample, sequenced in a study of blood T cell repertoires in COVID-19. Measured with immunoSEQ multiplex PCR; TCRdb has only the in-frame clones, and not every one. This repertoire shows nearly 110,000 clones, about four fifths found once; its top ten account for 4.3%. Sequences were obtained from peripheral blood. The receptors were sampled from a man between 65 and 85 years old with acute or convalescent COVID-19. CDR3s include the opening cysteine and the closing phenylalanine or tryptophan. A D gene is named only where the DNA matches it firmly. Size is stated for part of the rows, as once, few or many counts, or as a class when the clone is expanded.

TRBD1 | TRBJ1-1 | TRBV9 | once | TGTGCCAGCAGCGTAGACCTCCAGGGGGAACGGGGTGAAGCTTTCTTT | CASSVDLQGERGEAFF
- | TRBJ1-2 | TRBV12-3/TRBV12-4 | few | TGTGCCAGCAGTTTAGGAGGGCTGAACGGCTACACCTTC | CASSLGGLNGYTF
- | TRBJ1-2 | TRBV18 | - | TGTGCCAGCTCAGCCCCAGGCGGCTACACCTTC | CASSAPGGYTF
TRBD1 | TRBJ1-1 | TRBV7-3 | once | TGTGCCAGCAGCCCGGGACAGGGGACGGGCGTGAACACTGAAGCTTTCTTT | CASSPGQGTGVNTEAFF
- | TRBJ2-1 | TRBV29-1 | - | TGCAGCGTTCGGCGGGGTCTCTACAATGAGCAGTTCTTC | CSVRRGLYNEQFF
TRBD2 | TRBJ2-3 | TRBV5-6 | few | TGTGCCAGCAGATCCCTAGCGGGGGGCGGAACAGATACGCAGTATTTT | CASRSLAGGGTDTQYF
TRBD1 | TRBJ1-2 | TRBV9 | - | TGTGCCAGCAGCGCCGGACAGGGGTTCAACTATGGCTACACCTTC | CASSAGQGFNYGYTF
- | TRBJ1-3 | TRBV3-1/TRBV3-2 | - | TGTGCCAGCAGCCCTGAAAGAACAGGGAACACCATATATTTT | CASSPERTGNTIYF
TRBD2 | TRBJ2-1 | TRBV7-2 | - | TGTGCCAGCAGAATTTCCGTAGCGGGGGGGCCGGGTGAGCAGTTCTTC | CASRISVAGGPGEQFF
TRBD1 | TRBJ1-2 | TRBV12-3/TRBV12-4 | - | TGTGCCAGCAGTCTGGGACAGAACTATGGCTACACCTTC | CASSLGQNYGYTF
TRBD1 | TRBJ1-1 | TRBV19 | once | TGTGCCAGTAGTACGGGGGACAGGGCGCTTCCGAATTTCTTT | CASSTGDRALPNFF
- | TRBJ1-6 | TRBV19 | - | TGTGCCAGTAGTTACTGGGACTTAGGCCTTGGTAATTCACCCCTCCACTTT | CASSYWDLGLGNSPLHF
TRBD2 | TRBJ2-1 | TRBV7-3 | - | TGTGCCAGCAGCCAGGGGACTAGCGGGGTCCTTGAGCAGTTCTTC | CASSQGTSGVLEQFF
- | TRBJ1-1 | TRBV6-1 | - | TGTGCCAGCAGTGAAGGAGGGTCTGAAGCTTTCTTT | CASSEGGSEAFF
- | TRBJ1-2 | TRBV3-1/TRBV3-2 | once | TGTGCCAGCAGCCAGACGTCGGGCTATGGCTACACCTTC | CASSQTSGYGYTF
- | TRBJ1-1 | TRBV6-1 | - | TGTGCCAGCAGTGAAGCGAGGGGACAAAGGGGAGCTTTCTTT | CASSEARGQRGAFF
- | TRBJ2-1 | TRBV9 | once | TGTGCCAGCAGCGTAGACGCGGGCGGGCAGTTCTTC | CASSVDAGGQFF
TRBD2 | TRBJ2-7 | TRBV5-1 | - | TGCGCCAGCAGCTTGGGTACTAGCGGGGGGGCCCTGGACGAGCAGTACTTC | CASSLGTSGGALDEQYF
- | TRBJ1-2 | TRBV6-2/TRBV6-3 | - | TGTGCCAGCAGTTTCGCCCACAGGGATGGCTACACCTTC | CASSFAHRDGYTF
TRBD1 | TRBJ2-1 | TRBV27 | - | TGTGCCAGCAGCCCGGACAGGGGAGGTTACAATGAGCAGTTCTTC | CASSPDRGGYNEQFF
TRBD1 | TRBJ2-7 | TRBV18 | - | TGTGCCAGCTCAGCCTCGACAGGGTTCGGCGAGCAGTACTTC | CASSASTGFGEQYF
TRBD2 | TRBJ2-1 | TRBV7-3 | - | TGTGCCAGCAGCCCAGGAGCCGGACTAGCCTCGGAGCAGTTCTTC | CASSPGAGLASEQFF
- | TRBJ1-3 | TRBV9 | - | TGTGCCAGCAGGGCGGGGACCTCTGGAAACACCATATATTTT | CASRAGTSGNTIYF
TRBD1 | TRBJ1-2 | TRBV19 | - | TGTGCCAGTAGTATAGGGGGACAGGGGGCGAATTACGATGGCTACACCTTC | CASSIGGQGANYDGYTF
- | TRBJ2-2 | TRBV18 | - | TGTGCCAGCTCACCAATCCCCCAGGGCCTCGACACCGGGGAGCTGTTTTTT | CASSPIPQGLDTGELFF
TRBD2 | TRBJ2-3 | TRBV4-1 | - | TGCGCCAGCAGCCAAGATGAGCTAGCGGCAGATACGCAGTATTTT | CASSQDELAADTQYF
TRBD1 | TRBJ1-2 | TRBV6-4 | - | TGTGCCAAATTTCCCAGGGGGCTGAACTATGGCTACACCTTC | CAKFPRGLNYGYTF
- | TRBJ1-4 | TRBV11-2 | - | TGTGCCAGCAGCTTTGGGGGCTGGGAAAAACTGTTTTTT | CASSFGGWEKLFF
TRBD1 | TRBJ1-2 | TRBV2 | - | TGTGCCAGCAGCGCCCCGGGACAGGGGTCTAACTATGGCTACACCTTC | CASSAPGQGSNYGYTF
- | TRBJ1-2 | TRBV29-1 | - | TGCAGCGTTGATACTGCCGTGCTCTATGGCTACACCTTC | CSVDTAVLYGYTF
- | TRBJ2-3 | TRBV19 | few | TGTGCCAGTAGTGTGGGTCAGTCAGTTCGGGGGGATACGCAGTATTTT | CASSVGQSVRGDTQYF
- | TRBJ1-1 | TRBV11-2 | once | TGTGCCAGCAGCTTAGTAGGGGGGGCAGGGCAGGCCTTCTTT | CASSLVGGAGQAFF
TRBD1 | TRBJ2-2 | TRBV18 | - | TGTGCCAGCTCACTAGGACAGGGGACTCTCACCGGGGAGCTGTTTTTT | CASSLGQGTLTGELFF
- | TRBJ1-4 | TRBV25-1 | - | TGTGCCAGCAGTGAGAGACAAGGCCGAAATGAAAAACTGTTTTTT | CASSERQGRNEKLFF
- | TRBJ1-2 | TRBV18 | once | TGTGCCAGCTCACCAGAGGTCCGGGGCTACACCTTC | CASSPEVRGYTF
- | TRBJ2-3 | TRBV5-1 | - | TGCGCCAGCAGCTTTTCGGGGGCAGATACGCAGTATTTT | CASSFSGADTQYF
TRBD1 | TRBJ2-1 | TRBV24-1 | - | TGTGCCACCAGTGATTTGGGGACAGGGGGTATCGGTGAGCAGTTCTTC | CATSDLGTGGIGEQFF
- | TRBJ1-1 | TRBV5-1 | - | TGCGCCAGCAGAATCGGCGTACAGACTGAAGCTTTCTTT | CASRIGVQTEAFF
TRBD1 | TRBJ2-1 | TRBV5-1 | - | TGCGCCAGCAGCTTGGGTGACAGGGTAGATGAGCAGTTCTTC | CASSLGDRVDEQFF
TRBD1 | TRBJ2-2 | TRBV4-3 | - | TGCGCCAGCGGACAGGGGACCGGGGAGCTGTTTTTT | CASGQGTGELFF
TRBD2 | TRBJ2-1 | TRBV19 | - | TGTGCCAGTAGCCCAGCGGGAGTCAATGAGCAGTTCTTC | CASSPAGVNEQFF
TRBD2 | TRBJ2-7 | TRBV4-3 | once | TGCGCCAGCAGCCAAGGGATAGCTCAAGCGGGGGCTCTCTACGAGCAGTACTTC | CASSQGIAQAGALYEQYF
TRBD1 | TRBJ1-2 | TRBV27 | - | TGTGCCAGCAGTTTATCGGGGACAGGGGGAGATCGAAACTATGGCTACACCTTC | CASSLSGTGGDRNYGYTF
TRBD1 | TRBJ1-1 | TRBV6-1 | - | TGTGCCAGCAGTGGCCCCGGGACAGGGGGGACAAACACTGAAGCTTTCTTT | CASSGPGTGGTNTEAFF
TRBD2 | TRBJ2-5 | TRBV20-1 | - | TGCAGTGCTAGTCTGGCGGGGGACTTAGGGACCCAGTACTTC | CSASLAGDLGTQYF
- | TRBJ2-2 | TRBV11-2 | - | TGTGCCAGCAGGACTTCCACGGGGGACACCGGGGAGCTGTTTTTT | CASRTSTGDTGELFF
- | TRBJ2-7 | TRBV18 | - | TGTGCCAGCTCACCACTGGCGGACTACGAGCAGTACTTC | CASSPLADYEQYF
- | TRBJ1-3 | TRBV15 | few | TGTGCCACCAGCGTTAGGGGGGGCTCTGGAAACACCATATATTTT | CATSVRGGSGNTIYF
- | TRBJ1-5 | TRBV10-2 | once | TGCGCCAGCAGTAGGACTTCGGATGGCAATCAGCCCCAGCATTTT | CASSRTSDGNQPQHF
- | TRBJ1-1 | TRBV4-2 | few | TGTGCCAGCAGCCAAGATCCGGACACTGAAGCTTTCTTT | CASSQDPDTEAFF
TRBD1 | TRBJ1-4 | TRBV6-6 | - | TGTGCCACCCGCCCCGGGACAGCCGATGAAAAACTGTTTTTT | CATRPGTADEKLFF
- | TRBJ2-5 | TRBV7-2 | - | TGTGCCAGCAGCTCCGGTAGGAGCGGGACCCAGTACTTC | CASSSGRSGTQYF
- | TRBJ2-1 | TRBV7-6 | - | TGTGCCAGCAGCTTAGACGAGGAGCAGTTCTTC | CASSLDEEQFF
- | TRBJ2-3 | TRBV5-1 | once | TGCGCCAGCAGCTATAGCGCAGATACGCAGTATTTT | CASSYSADTQYF
- | TRBJ1-1 | TRBV11-2 | few | TGTGCCAGCAGCTTGAGATGGGGGGAGAGTAGTACTGAAGCTTTCTTT | CASSLRWGESSTEAFF
TRBD2 | TRBJ2-3 | TRBV5-4 | - | TGTGCCAGCAGCTTGGGAATACCGGGACTAGCGGCAACAGATACGCAGTATTTT | CASSLGIPGLAATDTQYF